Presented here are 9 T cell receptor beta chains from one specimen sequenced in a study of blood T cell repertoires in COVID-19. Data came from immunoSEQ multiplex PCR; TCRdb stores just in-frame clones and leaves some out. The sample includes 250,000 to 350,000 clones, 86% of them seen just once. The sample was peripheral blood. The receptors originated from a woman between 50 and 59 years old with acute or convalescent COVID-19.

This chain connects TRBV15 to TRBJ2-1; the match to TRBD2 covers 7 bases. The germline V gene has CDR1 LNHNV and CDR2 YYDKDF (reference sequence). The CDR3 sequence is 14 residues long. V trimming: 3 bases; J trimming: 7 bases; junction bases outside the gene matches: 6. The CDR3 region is CATSSTTSANEQFF. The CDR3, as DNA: TGTGCCACCAGCAGCACTACTAGCGCGAATGAGCAGTTCTTC.

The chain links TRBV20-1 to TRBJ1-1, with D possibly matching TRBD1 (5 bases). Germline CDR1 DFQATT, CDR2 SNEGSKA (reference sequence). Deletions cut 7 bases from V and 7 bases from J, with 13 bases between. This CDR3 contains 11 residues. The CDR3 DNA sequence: TGCAGTGTTCGGACGGGGGTTGAAGCTTTCTTT. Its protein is CSVRTGVEAFF.

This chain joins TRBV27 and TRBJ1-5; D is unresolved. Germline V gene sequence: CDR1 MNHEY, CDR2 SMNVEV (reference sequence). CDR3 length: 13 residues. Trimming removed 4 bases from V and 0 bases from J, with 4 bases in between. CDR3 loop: CASSSDSNQPQHF. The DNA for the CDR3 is TGTGCCAGCAGTTCAGATAGCAATCAGCCCCAGCATTTT.

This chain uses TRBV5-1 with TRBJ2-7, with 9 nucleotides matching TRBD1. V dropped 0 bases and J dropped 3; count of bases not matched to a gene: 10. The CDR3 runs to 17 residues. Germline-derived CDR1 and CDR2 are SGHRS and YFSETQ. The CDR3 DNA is TGCGCCAGCAGCTTGGTTACAGGGGGCTCCATCTTCTACGAGCAGTACTTC. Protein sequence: CASSLVTGGSIFYEQYF. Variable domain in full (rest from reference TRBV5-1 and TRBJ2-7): KAGVTQTPRYLIKTRGQQVTLSCSPISGHRSVSWYQQTPGQGLQFLFEYFSETQRNKGNFPGRFSGRQFSNSRSEMNVSTLELGDSALYLCASSLVTGGSIFYEQYFGPGTRLTVT.

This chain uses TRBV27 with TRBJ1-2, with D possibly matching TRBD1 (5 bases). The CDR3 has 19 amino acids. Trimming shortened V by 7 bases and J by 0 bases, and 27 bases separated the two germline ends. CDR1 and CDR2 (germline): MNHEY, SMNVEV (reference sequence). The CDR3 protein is CASTRRATALGGTNYGYTF. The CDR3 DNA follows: TGTGCCAGCACCCGCCGTGCCACGGCCCTGGGGGGAACTAACTATGGCTACACCTTC.

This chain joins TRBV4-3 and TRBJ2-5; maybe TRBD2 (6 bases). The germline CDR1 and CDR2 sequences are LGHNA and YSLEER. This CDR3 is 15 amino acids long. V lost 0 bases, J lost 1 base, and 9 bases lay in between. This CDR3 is CASSQDTGVQETQYF. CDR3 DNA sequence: TGCGCCAGCAGCCAAGATACGGGAGTCCAAGAGACCCAGTACTTC.

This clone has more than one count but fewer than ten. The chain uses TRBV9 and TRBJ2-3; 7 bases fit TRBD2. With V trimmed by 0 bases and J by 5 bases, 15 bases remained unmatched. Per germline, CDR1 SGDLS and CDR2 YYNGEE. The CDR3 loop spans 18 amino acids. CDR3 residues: CASSVANIGEGLGDTQYF. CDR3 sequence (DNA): TGTGCCAGCAGCGTAGCTAACATAGGGGAGGGCCTGGGAGATACGCAGTATTTT.

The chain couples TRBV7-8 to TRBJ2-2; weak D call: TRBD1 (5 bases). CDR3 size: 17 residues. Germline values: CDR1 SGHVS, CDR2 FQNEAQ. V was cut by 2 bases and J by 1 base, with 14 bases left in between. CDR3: CASSLIGHRLNTGELFF. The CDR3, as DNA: TGTGCCAGCAGCTTAATCGGACACCGGCTGAACACCGGGGAGCTGTTTTTT.

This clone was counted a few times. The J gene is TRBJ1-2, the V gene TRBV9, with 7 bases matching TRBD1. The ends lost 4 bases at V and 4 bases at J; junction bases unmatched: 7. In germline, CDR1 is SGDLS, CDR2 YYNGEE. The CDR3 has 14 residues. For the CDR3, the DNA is TGTGCCAGCAGCATTACTCGGGACAGCTATGGCTACACCTTC. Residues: CASSITRDSYGYTF. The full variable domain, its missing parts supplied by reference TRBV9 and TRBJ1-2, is DSGVTQTPKHLITATGQRVTLRCSPRSGDLSVYWYQQSLDQGLQFLIQYYNGEERAKGNILERFSAQQFPDLHSELNLSSLELGDSALYFCASSITRDSYGYTFGSGTRLTVV.